The 21 T cell receptor beta chains given below trace back to one sample, sequenced in a study of shared clonotypes between healthy human individuals. Terminally differentiated effector memory CD45RA+ cells were excluded from the naive CD8 cells, which were CD45RO-negative and positively selected for CCR7. Sequencing was performed with immunoSEQ multiplex PCR; in TCRdb, only in-frame clones are kept and a portion is missing. The table has roughly 650,000 clones, roughly 95% seen once. Sequences were obtained from naive CD8+ T cells sorted from blood. These receptors all stem from a woman in her twenties or thirties in good health.

J is TRBJ2-3 and V is TRBV7-9; D not certain. This CDR3 is built from 16 residues. The germline V gene has CDR1 SEHNR and CDR2 FQNEAQ (reference sequence). Deletions cut 2 bases from V and 0 bases from J, with 12 bases between. CDR3 sequence (DNA): TGTGCCAGCAGCTTAAGTTCGGCGTCTAGCACAGATACGCAGTATTTT. It encodes CASSLSSASSTDTQYF. The whole variable domain, remainder taken from reference TRBV7-9 and TRBJ2-3, is DTGVSQNPRHKITKRGQNVTFRCDPISEHNRLYWYRQTLGQGPEFLTYFQNEAQLEKSRLLSDRFSAERPKGSFSTLEIQRTEQGDSAMYLCASSLSSASSTDTQYFGPGTRLTVL.

The chain combines TRBV5-6 with TRBJ2-2, with 9 bases identical to TRBD2. J gave up 7 bases and V 2 bases, and 9 bases lay outside the gene matches. The germline CDR1 and CDR2 sequences are SGHDT and YYEEEE. The CDR3 has 16 residues. The CDR3 region is CASSLGVAGAFGELFF. CDR3 sequence (DNA): TGTGCCAGCAGCTTAGGAGTAGCGGGAGCTTTCGGGGAGCTGTTTTTT.

This chain uses TRBV7-2 with TRBJ2-7; D possibly corresponds to TRBD2 (6 bases). The CDR3 totals 18 residues. The V gene's germline CDR1 is SGHTA and CDR2 FQGNSA. V shed 2 bases and J shed 3 bases, with 23 bases lying between them. This CDR3 reads CASSLWTIDGRSHYEQYF. The CDR3 DNA follows: TGTGCCAGCAGCTTATGGACCATCGACGGGAGAAGTCACTACGAGCAGTACTTC.

V is TRBV2 and J is TRBJ1-1; D gene unclear. Germline V gives CDR1 SNHLY, CDR2 FYNNEI. The CDR3 runs to 11 residues. Between the trimmed V and J ends, which lost 9 bases and 1 base, there was a span of 6 bases. The CDR3, as DNA: TGTGCCAGGGGAGAGAACACTGAAGCTTTCTTT. It codes for CARGENTEAFF. Combining the CDR3 with reference TRBV2 and TRBJ1-1 gives the whole variable domain EPEVTQTPSHQVTQMGQEVILRCVPISNHLYFYWYRQILGQKVEFLVSFYNNEISEKSEIFDDQFSVERPDGSNFTLKIRSTKLEDSAMYFCARGENTEAFFGQGTRLTVV.

The gene calls are TRBV9 and TRBJ2-1; tentatively, D is TRBD1 or TRBD2 (5 bases each). This CDR3 region has 14 residues. Trimming took 3 bases from V and 5 from J, leaving 12 bases between them. Germline-derived CDR1 and CDR2 are SGDLS and YYNGEE. The CDR3 sequence is CASSGGKSHNEQFF. CDR3 coding DNA: TGTGCCAGCAGCGGGGGGAAGAGCCACAATGAGCAGTTCTTC.

This sequence joins TRBV27 and TRBJ1-5; 7 nucleotides align to TRBD1. The CDR3 extends over 16 amino acids. CDR1 and CDR2 from the germline V gene are MNHEY and SMNVEV (reference sequence). V was pared by 3 bases and J by 3 bases, with 8 bases of the junction left unmatched. The CDR3: CASSFSQGEVNQPQHF. The CDR3 region has the DNA TGTGCCAGCAGTTTTAGTCAGGGGGAGGTCAATCAGCCCCAGCATTTT.

The CDR3 loop reads CAISGERYEQYF. The CDR3 nucleotides read TGTGCCATCTCGGGGGAGAGGTACGAGCAGTACTTC. The chain links TRBV10-3 to TRBJ2-7, with D maybe TRBD2 (6 bases). Germline V gene data show CDR1 as ENHRY and CDR2 as SYGVKD. The CDR3 totals 12 residues. V shed 8 bases and J shed 4 bases, with 12 bases lying between them.

This clone has just a few counts. The chain uses TRBV11-2 and TRBJ2-3, with D possibly TRBD2 on 5 matching bases. Trimming removed 2 bases from V and 8 bases from J, with 14 bases in between. Germline CDR1 SGHAT, CDR2 FQNNGV. This CDR3 has 14 residues. The CDR3 DNA reads as TGTGCCAGCAGCTTACTAGGACCCGAGGGTACGCAGTATTTT. Residues: CASSLLGPEGTQYF.

The chain couples TRBV5-5 to TRBJ2-7; perhaps TRBD1 as D (6 bases). The CDR3 has 16 amino acids. The V gene's germline CDR1 is SGHKS and CDR2 YYEKEE (reference sequence). Between the trimmed V and J ends, which lost 2 bases and 0 bases, there was a span of 15 bases. The CDR3 nucleotides are TGTGCCAGCAGCTTTTATGGGGGCCCCATCTCCTACGAGCAGTACTTC. This translates into CASSFYGGPISYEQYF.

This sequence joins TRBV2 and TRBJ1-5; D not certain. The CDR3 contains 13 residues. Germline assignment: CDR1 SNHLY and CDR2 FYNNEI. The V gene lost 8 bases and the J gene lost 0 bases, with 8 bases spanning the gap. In DNA, the CDR3 is TGTGCCAGCGTGGAGTATAGCAATCAGCCCCAGCATTTT. It specifies CASVEYSNQPQHF. The full variable domain, in which reference TRBV2 and TRBJ1-5 provide the parts outside the CDR3, is EPEVTQTPSHQVTQMGQEVILRCVPISNHLYFYWYRQILGQKVEFLVSFYNNEISEKSEIFDDQFSVERPDGSNFTLKIRSTKLEDSAMYFCASVEYSNQPQHFGDGTRLSIL.

V usage is TRBV9 and J usage is TRBJ2-7; D gene ambiguous. Deletions cut 4 bases from V and 1 base from J, with 15 bases between. The CDR3 contains 15 residues. Germline CDR1 reads SGDLS; CDR2 reads YYNGEE. Here the CDR3 DNA reads TGTGCCAGCAGCCATAACGTGGACGGATCCTACGAGCAGTACTTC. It translates to CASSHNVDGSYEQYF.

The chain links TRBV27 to TRBJ2-6; D is unresolved. V lost 8 bases, J lost 0 bases, and 14 bases lay in between. The CDR3 has 16 residues. Germline V gene data show CDR1 as MNHEY and CDR2 as SMNVEV (reference sequence). The CDR3 region has the DNA TGTGCCAGCCGAACCGGCAGGACCTCTGGGGCCAACGTCCTGACTTTC. This gives the protein CASRTGRTSGANVLTF.

The CDR3 reads CASSLDPDRGRNEQFF. In DNA, the CDR3 is TGCGCCAGCAGCTTGGACCCCGACAGGGGCCGGAATGAGCAGTTCTTC. The chain combines TRBV5-1 with TRBJ2-1, with TRBD1 matching over 8 bases. V lost 0 bases to trimming and J lost 7 bases; unmatched junction nucleotides: 9. CDR1 SGHRS and CDR2 YFSETQ come from the germline V gene. This CDR3 contains 16 residues.

The V gene is TRBV13, the J gene TRBJ2-5; D gene ambiguous. CDR1 and CDR2 from the germline V gene are PRHDT and FYEKMQ (reference sequence). V dropped 4 bases and J dropped 2 bases, with 14 bases sitting between them. The CDR3 totals 15 residues. The CDR3 sequence is CASSSRPEGQETQYF. CDR3 nucleotide sequence: TGTGCCAGCAGCTCAAGGCCAGAAGGGCAAGAGACCCAGTACTTC.

The genes are TRBV9 and TRBJ2-3; D remains ambiguous. The length of the CDR3 is 14 residues. Germline CDR1 reads SGDLS; CDR2 reads YYNGEE. Trimming removed 2 bases from V and 2 bases from J, with 9 bases in between. The DNA for the CDR3 is TGTGCCAGCAGCGTCGAGCTGTACACAGATACGCAGTATTTT. Its protein is CASSVELYTDTQYF.

The chain links TRBV5-4 to TRBJ2-1, with unresolved D. This CDR3 spans 12 amino acids. The V and J ends lost 0 bases and 9 bases respectively, with 7 bases between them. The germline V gene has CDR1 SGHNT and CDR2 YYREEE (reference sequence). The CDR3 here is CASSLALSEQFF. CDR3 DNA sequence: TGTGCCAGCAGCTTGGCCTTAAGTGAGCAGTTCTTC.

V is TRBV4-1 and J is TRBJ1-2; unclear D gene. The V end was cut by 1 base, the J end by 8 bases, with 23 bases between. The CDR3 contains 17 residues. Germline assignment: CDR1 MGHRA and CDR2 YSYEKL. The CDR3 coding sequence is TGCGCCAGCAGCCAAGTTCAATCCCCCTCACTAACTGAGGGCTACACCTTC. As protein: CASSQVQSPSLTEGYTF.

The chain joins TRBV28 to TRBJ2-2; the D gene is possibly TRBD2 (6 bases). This CDR3 is 14 amino acids long. Trimming took 3 bases from V and 8 from J, leaving 13 bases between them. Germline lookup yields CDR1 MDHEN and CDR2 SYDVKM. As DNA, the CDR3 is TGTGCCAGCAGTTTGCGCGGAGGGTCGGGGGAGCTGTTTTTT. Translating gives CASSLRGGSGELFF.

The V gene is TRBV2, the J gene TRBJ2-7, with a tentative D call TRBD2 (5 bases). This CDR3 comprises 18 residues. From germline, CDR1 is SNHLY and CDR2 FYNNEI. The CDR3 loop is CATQTDTLGRGTSYEQYF. For the CDR3, the DNA is TGTGCTACCCAAACAGACACCCTCGGACGGGGAACATCCTACGAGCAGTACTTC. Full variable domain (outside the CDR3, taken from reference TRBV2 and TRBJ2-7): EPEVTQTPSHQVTQMGQEVILRCVPISNHLYFYWYRQILGQKVEFLVSFYNNEISEKSEIFDDQFSVERPDGSNFTLKIRSTKLEDSAMYFCATQTDTLGRGTSYEQYFGPGTRLTVT.

V and J are TRBV4-1 and TRBJ2-3; D is tentatively TRBD1 or TRBD2 (5 bases each). From germline, CDR1 is MGHRA and CDR2 YSYEKL. This CDR3 contains 15 residues. V lost 6 bases to trimming and J lost 5 bases, with 18 bases between them. CDR3 nucleotide sequence: TGCGCCAGCAGGACAGCGGAGCTTCTAGGAGATACGCAGTATTTT. It translates to CASRTAELLGDTQYF.

The rearrangement joins TRBV13 to TRBJ1-1; D unclear. Germline assignment: CDR1 PRHDT and CDR2 FYEKMQ (reference sequence). Trimming pared 1 base from V and 1 base from J, leaving 4 bases between. The CDR3 is 13 residues long. CDR3 nucleotide sequence: TGTGCCAGCAGCTTAGACGGGAACACTGAAGCTTTCTTT. Its protein product is CASSLDGNTEAFF.